These 25 T cell receptor beta chains came from one sample sequenced in a study of patients and donors after allogeneic stem cell transplantation. TCRdb used MiXCR to reprocess the RT-PCR reads, holding one entry per CDR3 protein. The table shows about a million distinct CDR3 sequences, with about a sixth occurring only once. The sequenced sample consisted of blood, either unsorted or a sorted T cell fraction (not recorded which). The receptor set was obtained from a human donor who was either an allogeneic HSCT recipient or a stem cell or donor lymphocyte infusion donor (not recorded which). It is not recorded whose cells these are; they may come from a transplant donor.

The sample holds a few counts of this clonotype. The chain has TRBV5-1 and TRBJ2-7; TRBD1 matches at 11 bases. Trimming cost V 4 bases and J 5 bases; bases outside gene matches: 11. The CDR3 contains 16 residues. Looked up from germline, CDR1 is SGHRS and CDR2 is YFSETQ. CDR3 region: CASSVNADRGRNEQYF. The CDR3 DNA reads TGCGCCAGCAGCGTTAATGCGGACAGGGGGCGGAACGAGCAGTACTTC.

About this clonotype: This likely comes from a read error, as the CDR3 has no conserved phenylalanine or tryptophan at its end. The chain couples TRBV12-3 or TRBV12-4 to TRBJ2-7; D might be TRBD2 (6 bases). Trimming stripped 5 bases from V and 3 bases from J, with 14 bases between. The CDR3 is 14 residues long. The CDR3 DNA is TGTGCCAGCAGTCCCGGCGGGACGGGCTACGAGCAGTACTAC. Protein sequence: CASSPGGTGYEQYY.

This clonotype was detected only a few times. The rearrangement joins TRBV19 to TRBJ1-2, with 7 bases that match TRBD1. The germline CDR1 and CDR2 sequences are LNHDA and SQIVND (reference sequence). Trimming removed 3 bases from V and 3 bases from J; junction bases left unmatched: 4. The CDR3 has 14 residues. Here the CDR3 reads CASSMGQRDYGYTF. DNA of the CDR3: TGTGCCAGTAGTATGGGACAGAGGGACTATGGCTACACCTTC.

This clonotype turned up a few times. The chain is built from TRBV5-6 and TRBJ1-2, with D perhaps TRBD1 (5 bases). Germline-derived CDR1 and CDR2 are SGHDT and YYEEEE. Deletions cut 5 bases from V and 4 bases from J, with 18 bases between. This CDR3 spans 15 amino acids. CDR3 residues: CASRPTTAGSYGYTF. The CDR3 bases are TGTGCCAGCAGACCCACCACCGCAGGGAGCTATGGCTACACCTTC.

This clonotype was counted a few times. This chain joins TRBV12-3 or TRBV12-4 and TRBJ1-2; TRBD1 is a possible D gene (5 bases). There are 18 residues in the CDR3. Trimming left V 5 bases short and J 1 base short, with 23 bases between. The CDR3 region has the DNA TGTGCCAGCAGTCGGGCCGCCGTGGGGGGGTCAAATAACTATGGCTACACCTTC. It codes for CASSRAAVGGSNNYGYTF.

The rearrangement uses TRBV20-1 and TRBJ2-3; maybe TRBD2 (7 bases). Trimming took off 2 bases at V and 2 bases at J, with 17 bases between the two ends. Germline CDR1 is DFQATT and CDR2 is SNEGSKA (reference sequence). The CDR3 runs to 16 residues. The chain's CDR3 is CSARKSGGHITDTQYF. For the CDR3, the DNA is TGCAGTGCTAGAAAATCGGGGGGACATATCACAGATACGCAGTATTTT.

This chain joins TRBV7-9 and TRBJ1-1, with 8 bases fitting TRBD1. CDR1 and CDR2 (germline): SEHNR, FQNEAQ (reference sequence). V gave up 3 bases and J gave up 2 bases; unmatched junction bases: 5. The CDR3 contains 15 residues. As DNA, the CDR3 is TGTGCCAGCAGCTTCCTTGGACAGGGTAACACTGAAGCTTTCTTT. This codes for CASSFLGQGNTEAFF.

This clonotype was counted at least ten times. V and J are TRBV20-1 and TRBJ1-2; 8 positions match TRBD1. The CDR3 length is 13 residues. Germline V CDR1 and CDR2: DFQATT, SNEGSKA (reference sequence). V gave up 6 bases and J gave up 2 bases; unmatched junction bases: 5. As DNA, the CDR3 is TGCAGTGCCCAAAGGACAGGGAACTATGGCTACACCTTC. It specifies CSAQRTGNYGYTF.

This rearrangement joins TRBV10-3 to TRBJ2-3; D ambiguous. CDR1 and CDR2 (germline): ENHRY, SYGVKD. The CDR3 loop spans 14 amino acids. With 3 bases removed from V and 3 bases from J, the gap between germline ends came to 10 bases. CDR3 loop: CAISDPGWTDTQYF. The CDR3 DNA reads TGTGCCATCAGTGACCCGGGTTGGACAGATACGCAGTATTTT.

The J gene is TRBJ1-4, the V gene TRBV6-5; D unresolved. CDR3 length: 13 amino acids. CDR1 is MNHEY and CDR2 is SVGAGI in the germline V gene. Between the trimmed V and J ends, which lost 4 bases and 3 bases, there was a span of 6 bases. CDR3 amino acids: CASSFGPNEKLFF. Written as DNA, the CDR3 is TGTGCCAGCAGTTTTGGGCCTAATGAAAAACTGTTTTTT.

The chain joins TRBV2 to TRBJ2-2, with 9 positions matching TRBD2. J lost 1 base, V lost 5 bases, and 2 bases had no gene match. The CDR3 consists of 15 residues. Germline CDR1 and CDR2: SNHLY and FYNNEI. Here the CDR3 reads CASSPSGMNTGELFF. In DNA form, the CDR3 reads TGTGCCAGCAGTCCTAGCGGGATGAACACCGGGGAGCTGTTTTTT.

This rearrangement joins TRBV4-3 to TRBJ1-2; TRBD1 might be the D (6 bases). Germline CDR1 reads LGHNA; CDR2 reads YSLEER. V lost 0 bases and J lost 4, with 12 bases in between. The CDR3 contains 15 residues. This CDR3 reads CASSQEEGGVYGYTF. As DNA, the CDR3 is TGCGCCAGCAGCCAAGAGGAGGGGGGAGTCTATGGCTACACCTTC.

The chain employs TRBV7-9 and TRBJ1-5; D not resolved. This CDR3 comprises 15 residues. Germline V gives CDR1 SEHNR, CDR2 FQNEAQ (reference sequence). The V end lost 1 base, the J end lost 2 bases, and 9 bases lay between the germline ends. CDR3 loop: CASSLGVEGNQPQHF. The CDR3 DNA reads as TGTGCCAGCAGCTTAGGGGTCGAGGGCAATCAGCCCCAGCATTTT.

This clonotype showed up just a few times. In DNA form, the CDR3 reads TGTGCCAGCAGTCTAGCGGGGAGCAGCTCCTACGAGCAGTACTTC. This translates into CASSLAGSSSYEQYF. V and J are TRBV27 and TRBJ2-7; 9 positions match TRBD2. Losses at the gene ends were 5 bases for V and 0 bases for J; bases not matched to a gene: 5. CDR1 is MNHEY and CDR2 is SMNVEV in the germline V gene (reference sequence). The CDR3 has 15 residues.

The chain carries TRBV10-3 and TRBJ2-5; D unclear. Trimming took 2 bases from V and 6 from J, leaving 4 bases between them. Per the germline V gene, CDR1 is ENHRY and CDR2 is SYGVKD. This CDR3 is built from 11 residues. The CDR3 here is CAISEEQTQYF. The CDR3 DNA reads TGTGCCATCAGTGAGGAGCAGACCCAGTACTTC.

The sample holds a few counts of this clonotype. This sequence may be a read error, since a much larger clone differs from it by one base. The chain employs TRBV9 and TRBJ2-2; D gene unclear. This CDR3 comprises 12 residues. Germline V gene lookup returns CDR1 SGDLS and CDR2 YYNGEE. V lost 0 bases and J lost 7, with 4 bases in between. CDR3 region: CASSVAGGELFF. The CDR3 nucleotides read TGTGCCAGCAGCGTAGCGGGCGGGGAGCTGTTTTTT. The variable domain in full, with the rest retrieved from reference TRBV9 and TRBJ2-2, is DSGVTQTPKHLITATGQRVTLRCSPRSGDLSVYWYQQSLDQGLQFLIQYYNGEERAKGNILERFSAQQFPDLHSELNLSSLELGDSALYFCASSVAGGELFFGEGSRLTVL.

This clonotype has just a few counts. The chain uses TRBV3-1 and TRBJ1-3; no firm D call. The V gene lost 0 bases and the J gene lost 4 bases, with 10 bases spanning the gap. Germline V CDR1 and CDR2: LGHDT, YNNKEL (reference sequence). The CDR3 length is 15 residues. Here the CDR3 DNA reads TGTGCCAGCAGCCAAGATCTTAGGGCAGGAAACACCATATATTTT. It encodes CASSQDLRAGNTIYF.

The table lists this clonotype with many counts. The V and J genes are TRBV12-3 or TRBV12-4 and TRBJ1-2, with TRBD1 identical over 10 bases. The CDR3 is 13 amino acids. The junction had 1 base not matched to a gene; V was cut back by 6 bases and J by 3 bases. The CDR3 nucleotides are TGTGCCAGCAGGGGACAGGGGTACTATGGCTACACCTTC. Protein sequence: CASRGQGYYGYTF.

This clonotype was recorded a few times. V is TRBV12-3 or TRBV12-4 and J is TRBJ1-2; no clear D gene. Trimming left V 5 bases short and J 8 bases short, with 15 bases between. The CDR3 spans 13 residues. The CDR3 is CASSDPGEVGYTF. DNA of the CDR3: TGTGCCAGCAGTGACCCCGGGGAAGTGGGCTACACCTTC.

This clonotype was recorded once. A read error may explain this, as a much larger clone is one base away. The chain uses TRBV27 and TRBJ2-7; D is unclear. V was trimmed by 5 bases and J by 0 bases, leaving 5 bases between them. Germline assignment: CDR1 MNHEY and CDR2 SMNVEV (reference sequence). This CDR3 is 12 amino acids long. CDR3 bases: TGTGCCAGCAGTCACGACTCCTACGAGCAGTACTTC. It specifies CASSHDSYEQYF.

This clonotype showed up many times. V is TRBV12-3 or TRBV12-4 and J is TRBJ2-7, with a weak D call TRBD1 (8 bases). This CDR3 region has 14 residues. The germline V and J ends were trimmed by 6 bases and 2 bases, with 14 bases remaining between them. The CDR3 spells CASSPQGGPYEQYF. CDR3 sequence (DNA): TGTGCCAGCAGCCCACAGGGGGGGCCCTACGAGCAGTACTTC.

This rearrangement joins TRBV5-4 to TRBJ1-2; D call uncertain. In germline, CDR1 is SGHNT, CDR2 YYREEE (reference sequence). CDR3 size: 14 residues. V lost 6 bases and J lost 3, with 15 bases in between. The CDR3 is CASTSIFTDYGYTF. DNA of the CDR3: TGTGCCAGCACTAGCATATTCACTGACTATGGCTACACCTTC.

The genes are TRBV11-2 and TRBJ2-7; 12 nucleotides line up with TRBD2. CDR1 and CDR2 from the germline V gene are SGHAT and FQNNGV. Unmatched junction bases numbered 4, after V lost 4 bases and J lost 3 bases. This CDR3 is built from 15 residues. The CDR3 protein is CASSSGLAGYYEQYF. The CDR3 region has the DNA TGTGCCAGCAGCTCAGGACTAGCGGGATACTACGAGCAGTACTTC.

This clonotype was picked up a small number of times. The gene calls are TRBV4-1 and TRBJ1-1; D might be TRBD1 (5 bases). The CDR3 consists of 14 residues. The germline CDR1 and CDR2 sequences are MGHRA and YSYEKL. Trimming cost V 5 bases and J 4 bases, with 14 bases left between them. CDR3 sequence: CASSSFQGSTEAFF. The DNA for the CDR3 is TGCGCCAGCAGCTCATTCCAGGGTTCCACTGAAGCTTTCTTT.

J is TRBJ1-2 and V is TRBV12-5, with D tentatively TRBD1 (6 bases). The ends were cut back, 1 base at V and 4 bases at J, with 13 bases in the middle. In germline, CDR1 is LGHNT, CDR2 FRNRAP. The CDR3 sequence is 15 residues long. The CDR3 loop reads CASGLATGLAYGYTF. Written as DNA, the CDR3 is TGTGCTAGTGGTTTGGCTACAGGGTTGGCCTATGGCTACACCTTC. Variable domain in full (rest from reference TRBV12-5 and TRBJ1-2): DARVTQTPRHKVTEMGQEVTMRCQPILGHNTVFWYRQTMMQGLELLAYFRNRAPLDDSGMPKDRFSAEMPDATLATLKIQPSEPRDSAVYFCASGLATGLAYGYTFGSGTRLTVV.